A selection of T cell receptor beta chains follows, all from one sample in a study of response to subunit inactivated influenza vaccine. One entry per CDR3 protein results from TCRdb running MiXCR on the RT-PCR reads. The repertoire consists of around 750,000 distinct CDR3 sequences, with 21% occurring once and the leading ten covering approximately 10%. Here the sequenced sample was PBMCs from blood, taken around 5 days after vaccination. These receptors came from a man aged 50-59 years who received an inactivated influenza vaccine. The CDR3 runs from the conserved cysteine through the conserved F or W. The size field is filled for only some rows; it gives once, few, many or a size class.

CDR3: CASSPTGALTDTQYF
J: TRBJ2-3
V: TRBV18
size: NA

CDR3: CASSLGQGIGYEQYF
J: TRBJ2-7
V: TRBV6-5
size: few

CDR3: CASSLLQELMRSSPLHF
J: TRBJ1-6
V: TRBV28
size: NA

CDR3: CASSEGMRARGATGQPQHF
J: TRBJ1-5
V: TRBV2
size: NA

CDR3: CASSQGYGGNTDTQYF
J: TRBJ2-3
V: TRBV7-8
size: NA

CDR3: CASTPRGPSYNEQFF
J: TRBJ2-1
V: TRBV6-2/TRBV6-3
size: few

CDR3: CASSAEQVHDTQYF
J: TRBJ2-3
V: TRBV4-3
size: NA

CDR3: CATSDSPGQQETQYF
J: TRBJ2-5
V: TRBV24-1
size: few

CDR3: CASTDRLAAQETQYF
J: TRBJ2-5
V: TRBV6-2/TRBV6-3
size: few

CDR3: CSARAADSYEQYF
J: TRBJ2-7
V: TRBV20-1
size: NA